This T cell receptor (beta chain) was sequenced during a study of T cell repertoires in cytomegalovirus infection. In this sample, this clonotype turned up many times. One entry per CDR3 protein results from TCRdb running MiXCR on the reads. This sample has under 600,000 distinct CDR3 sequences, with about 15% found just once. Germline V gives CDR1 SGHTA, CDR2 FQGTGA. Losses at the gene ends were 6 bases for V and 7 bases for J; bases not matched to a gene: 16. The CDR3 length is 17 residues. The specimen was CD8+ T cells from PBMCs. The source of this sequence is a human donor in good health (CMV status not recorded). Some clones in this sample may be carry-over from other donors' samples. J is TRBJ2-1 and V is TRBV7-3; 9 bases agree with TRBD2. The CDR3 DNA reads TGTGCCAGCAGTCCGTCGGGCGGGAGGGCGTTTAGTAATGAGCAGTTCTTC. It specifies CASSPSGGRAFSNEQFF. Full variable domain (remainder filled in from reference TRBV7-3 and TRBJ2-1): GAGVSQTPSNKVTEKGKYVELRCDPISGHTALYWYRQSLGQGPEFLIYFQGTGAADDSGLPNDRFFAVRPEGSVSTLKIQRTERGDSAVYLCASSPSGGRAFSNEQFFGPGTRLTVL.